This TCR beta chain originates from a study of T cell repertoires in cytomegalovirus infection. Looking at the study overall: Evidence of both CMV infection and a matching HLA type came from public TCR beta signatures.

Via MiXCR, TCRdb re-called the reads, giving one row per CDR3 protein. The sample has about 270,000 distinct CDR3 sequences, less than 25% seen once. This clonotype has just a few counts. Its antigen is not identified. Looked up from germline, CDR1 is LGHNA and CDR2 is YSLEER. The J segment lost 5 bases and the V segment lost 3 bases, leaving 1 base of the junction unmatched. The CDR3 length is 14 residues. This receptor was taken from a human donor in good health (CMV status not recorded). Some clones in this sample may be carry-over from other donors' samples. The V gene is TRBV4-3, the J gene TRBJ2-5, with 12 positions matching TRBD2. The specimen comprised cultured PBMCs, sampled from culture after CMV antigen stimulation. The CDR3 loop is CASSQGTSGETQYF. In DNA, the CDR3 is TGCGCCAGCAGCCAGGGGACTAGCGGGGAGACCCAGTACTTC.